The clone carrying this TCR beta chain was seen a handful of times. The sample comes from a study of blood T cells in healthy people across ages. Germline values: CDR1 KGHDR, CDR2 SFDVKD. This CDR3 has 16 residues. The trim removed 4 bases at V and 4 bases at J, leaving 9 bases unmatched. Each sample had at least 6.5 million PBMCs isolated. Through a sample-barcoded 5' primer and a J-beta primer mix, a second PCR was run for roughly 7 to 11 cycles. Through a template-switch adaptor with 12 random nucleotides, each cDNA molecule received a tag. TCRdb called the 5' RACE reads again in MiXCR, with one record for every CDR3 protein. The table includes around 800,000 distinct CDR3 sequences, about 53% detected once.

The sample comprised blood. This chain links TRBV24-1 with TRBJ2-1; 7 nucleotides line up with TRBD1. This clonotype originated in a man at least 80 years old in good health. The CDR3 DNA is TGTGCCACCAGTGAGACAGGGTCCGCAAGTTACAATGAGCAGTTCTTC. This sequence encodes CATSETGSASYNEQFF.